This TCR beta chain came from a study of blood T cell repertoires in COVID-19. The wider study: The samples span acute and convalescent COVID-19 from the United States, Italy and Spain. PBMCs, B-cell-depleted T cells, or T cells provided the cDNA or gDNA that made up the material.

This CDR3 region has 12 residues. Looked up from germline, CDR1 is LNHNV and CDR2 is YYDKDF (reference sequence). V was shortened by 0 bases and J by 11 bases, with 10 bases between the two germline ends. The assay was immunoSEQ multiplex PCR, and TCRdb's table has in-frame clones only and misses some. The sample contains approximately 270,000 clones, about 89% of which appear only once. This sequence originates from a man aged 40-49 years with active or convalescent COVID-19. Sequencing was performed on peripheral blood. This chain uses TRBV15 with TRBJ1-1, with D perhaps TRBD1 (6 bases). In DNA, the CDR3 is TGTGCCACCAGCAGAGACAGGGGCGCTGCTTTCTTT. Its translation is CATSRDRGAAFF.